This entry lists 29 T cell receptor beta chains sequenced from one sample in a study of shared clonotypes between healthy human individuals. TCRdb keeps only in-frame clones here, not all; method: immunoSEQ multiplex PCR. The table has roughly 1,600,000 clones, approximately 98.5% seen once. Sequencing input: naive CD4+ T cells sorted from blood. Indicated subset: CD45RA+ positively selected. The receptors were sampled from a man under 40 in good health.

As DNA, the CDR3 is TGTGCCAGCAGCTTAGCTGGGACGAACACTGAAGCTTTCTTT. Translated: CASSLAGTNTEAFF. J is TRBJ1-1 and V is TRBV7-2; D is perhaps TRBD1 (5 bases). The CDR3 totals 14 residues. V shed 0 bases and J shed 1 base, with 6 bases lying between them. Looked up from germline, CDR1 is SGHTA and CDR2 is FQGNSA.

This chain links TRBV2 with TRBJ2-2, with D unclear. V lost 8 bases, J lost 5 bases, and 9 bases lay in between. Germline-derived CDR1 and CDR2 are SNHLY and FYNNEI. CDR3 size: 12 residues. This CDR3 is CASGPDTGELFF. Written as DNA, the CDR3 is TGTGCCAGCGGGCCAGATACCGGGGAGCTGTTTTTT. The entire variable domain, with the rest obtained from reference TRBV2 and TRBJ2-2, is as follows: EPEVTQTPSHQVTQMGQEVILRCVPISNHLYFYWYRQILGQKVEFLVSFYNNEISEKSEIFDDQFSVERPDGSNFTLKIRSTKLEDSAMYFCASGPDTGELFFGEGSRLTVL.

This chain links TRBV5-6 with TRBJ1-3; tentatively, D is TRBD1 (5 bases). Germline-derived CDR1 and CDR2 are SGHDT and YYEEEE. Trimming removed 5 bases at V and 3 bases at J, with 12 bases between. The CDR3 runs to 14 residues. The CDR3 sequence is CASRTTVSGNTIYF. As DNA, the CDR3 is TGTGCCAGCAGGACGACAGTTAGTGGAAACACCATATATTTT. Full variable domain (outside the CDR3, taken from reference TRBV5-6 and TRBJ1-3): DAGVTQSPTHLIKTRGQQVTLRCSPKSGHDTVSWYQQALGQGPQFIFQYYEEEERQRGNFPDRFSGHQFPNYSSELNVNALLLGDSALYLCASRTTVSGNTIYFGEGSWLTVV.

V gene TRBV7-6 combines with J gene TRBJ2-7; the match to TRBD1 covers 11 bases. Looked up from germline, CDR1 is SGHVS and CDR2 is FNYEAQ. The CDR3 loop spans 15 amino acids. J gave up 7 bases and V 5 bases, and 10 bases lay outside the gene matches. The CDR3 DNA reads TGTGCCAGCAGCCTTACTGGACAGGGGGCTGAGGAGCAGTACTTC. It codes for CASSLTGQGAEEQYF.

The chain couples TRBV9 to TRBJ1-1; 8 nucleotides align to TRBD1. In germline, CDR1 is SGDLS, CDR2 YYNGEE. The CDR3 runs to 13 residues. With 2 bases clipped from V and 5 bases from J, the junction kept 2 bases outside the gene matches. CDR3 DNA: TGTGCCAGCAGCGTGGGACAGGAGACTGAAGCTTTCTTT. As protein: CASSVGQETEAFF.

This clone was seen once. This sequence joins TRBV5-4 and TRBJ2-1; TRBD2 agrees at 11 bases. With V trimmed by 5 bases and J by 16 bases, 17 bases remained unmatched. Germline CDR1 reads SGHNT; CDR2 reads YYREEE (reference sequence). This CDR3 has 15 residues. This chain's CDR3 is CASRARGLAEEVPFF. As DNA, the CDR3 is TGTGCCAGCAGGGCCCGGGGACTAGCGGAGGAGGTCCCCTTCTTC. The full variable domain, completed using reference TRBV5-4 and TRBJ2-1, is ETGVTQSPTHLIKTRGQQVTLRCSSQSGHNTVSWYQQALGQGPQFIFQYYREEENGRGNFPPRFSGLQFPNYSSELNVNALELDDSALYLCASRARGLAEEVPFFGPGTRLTVL.

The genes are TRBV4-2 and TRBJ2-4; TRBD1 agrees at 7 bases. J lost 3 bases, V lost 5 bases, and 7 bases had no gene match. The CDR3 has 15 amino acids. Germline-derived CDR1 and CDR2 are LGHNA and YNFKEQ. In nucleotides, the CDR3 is TGTGCCAGCAGCGACGCCGGGACAGTCAAAAACATTCAGTACTTC. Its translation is CASSDAGTVKNIQYF.

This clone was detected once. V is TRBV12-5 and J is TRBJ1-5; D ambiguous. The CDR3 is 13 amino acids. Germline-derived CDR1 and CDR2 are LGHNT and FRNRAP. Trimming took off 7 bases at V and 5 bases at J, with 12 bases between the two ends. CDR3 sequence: CASALGRDQPQHF. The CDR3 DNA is TGTGCTAGTGCCCTAGGGAGAGATCAGCCCCAGCATTTT.

Written as DNA, the CDR3 is TGTGCCAGCAGCTTGATACAGGGGGAAGCTTTCTTT. Its protein is CASSLIQGEAFF. V gene TRBV5-5 combines with J gene TRBJ1-1; 7 bases are shared with TRBD1. Germline loops: CDR1 SGHKS, CDR2 YYEKEE (reference sequence). V was clipped by 1 base and J by 8 bases; unmatched bases: 2. This CDR3 comprises 12 residues.

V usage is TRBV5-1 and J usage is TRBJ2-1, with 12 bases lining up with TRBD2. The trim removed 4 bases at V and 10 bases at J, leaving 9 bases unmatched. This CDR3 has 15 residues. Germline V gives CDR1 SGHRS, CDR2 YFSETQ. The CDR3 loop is CASSNPSGRAGEQFF. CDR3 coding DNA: TGCGCCAGCAGCAACCCTAGCGGGAGGGCGGGGGAGCAGTTCTTC.

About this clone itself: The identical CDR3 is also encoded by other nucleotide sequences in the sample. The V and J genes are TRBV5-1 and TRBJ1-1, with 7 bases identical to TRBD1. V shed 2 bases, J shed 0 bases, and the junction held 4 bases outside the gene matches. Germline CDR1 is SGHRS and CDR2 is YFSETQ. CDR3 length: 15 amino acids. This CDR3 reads CASSLAGQMNTEAFF. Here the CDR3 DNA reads TGCGCCAGCAGCTTAGCGGGACAGATGAACACTGAAGCTTTCTTT.

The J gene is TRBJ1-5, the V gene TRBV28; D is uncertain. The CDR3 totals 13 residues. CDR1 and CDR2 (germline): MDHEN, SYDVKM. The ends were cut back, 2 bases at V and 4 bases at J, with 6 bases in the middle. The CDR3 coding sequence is TGTGCCAGCAGTTTAATAGCAAATCAGCCCCAGCATTTT. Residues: CASSLIANQPQHF.

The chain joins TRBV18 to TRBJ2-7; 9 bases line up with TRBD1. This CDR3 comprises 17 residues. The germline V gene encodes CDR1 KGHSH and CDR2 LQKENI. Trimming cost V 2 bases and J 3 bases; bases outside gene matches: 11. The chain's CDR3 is CASSPSIGTGQNYEQYF. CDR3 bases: TGTGCCAGCTCACCATCTATTGGGACAGGGCAAAACTACGAGCAGTACTTC.

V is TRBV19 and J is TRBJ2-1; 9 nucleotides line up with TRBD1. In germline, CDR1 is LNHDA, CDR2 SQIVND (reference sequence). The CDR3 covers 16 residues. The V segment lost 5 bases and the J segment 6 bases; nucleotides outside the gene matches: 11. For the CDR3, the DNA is TGTGCCAGTAGTGGGGGGACAGGGTGGATCGGCAATGAGCAGTTCTTC. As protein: CASSGGTGWIGNEQFF.

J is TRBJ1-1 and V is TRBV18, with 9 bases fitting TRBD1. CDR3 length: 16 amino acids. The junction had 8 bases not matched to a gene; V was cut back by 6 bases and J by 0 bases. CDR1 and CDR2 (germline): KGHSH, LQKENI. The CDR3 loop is CASSRGGQGMNTEAFF. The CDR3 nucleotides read TGTGCCAGCTCGAGGGGGGGACAGGGAATGAACACTGAAGCTTTCTTT.

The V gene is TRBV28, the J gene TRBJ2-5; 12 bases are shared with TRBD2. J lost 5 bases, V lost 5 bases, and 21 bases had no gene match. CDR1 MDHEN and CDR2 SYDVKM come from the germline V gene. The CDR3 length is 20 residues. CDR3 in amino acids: CASSPPGLAGGPGSKETQYF. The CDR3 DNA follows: TGTGCCAGCAGTCCCCCAGGGCTAGCGGGAGGGCCGGGTAGCAAGGAGACCCAGTACTTC.

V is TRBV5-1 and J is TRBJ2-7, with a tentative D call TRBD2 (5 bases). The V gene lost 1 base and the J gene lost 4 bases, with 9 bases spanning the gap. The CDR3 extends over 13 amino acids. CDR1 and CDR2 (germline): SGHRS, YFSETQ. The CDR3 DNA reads TGCGCCAGCAGCTTGCCCACGGGATACGAGCAGTACTTC. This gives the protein CASSLPTGYEQYF.

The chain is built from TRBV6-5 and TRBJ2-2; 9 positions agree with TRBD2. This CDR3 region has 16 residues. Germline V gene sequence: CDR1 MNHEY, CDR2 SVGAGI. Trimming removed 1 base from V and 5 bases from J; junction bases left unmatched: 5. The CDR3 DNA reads TGTGCCAGCAGTTACTTTAGCGGGAGTGGTACCGGGGAGCTGTTTTTT. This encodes CASSYFSGSGTGELFF.

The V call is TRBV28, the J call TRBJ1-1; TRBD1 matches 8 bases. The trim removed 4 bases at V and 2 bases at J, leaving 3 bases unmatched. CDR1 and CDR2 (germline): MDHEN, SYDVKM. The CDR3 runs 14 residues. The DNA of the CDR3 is TGTGCCAGCAGTTCGGCAGGGGGCAACACTGAAGCTTTCTTT. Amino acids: CASSSAGGNTEAFF.

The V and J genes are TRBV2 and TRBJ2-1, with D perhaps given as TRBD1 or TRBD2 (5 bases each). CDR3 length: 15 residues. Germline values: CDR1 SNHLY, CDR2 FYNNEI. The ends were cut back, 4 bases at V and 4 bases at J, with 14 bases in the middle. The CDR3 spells CASSAGRLGYNEQFF. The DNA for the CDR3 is TGTGCCAGCAGTGCGGGGCGCCTGGGATACAATGAGCAGTTCTTC. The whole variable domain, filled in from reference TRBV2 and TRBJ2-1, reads EPEVTQTPSHQVTQMGQEVILRCVPISNHLYFYWYRQILGQKVEFLVSFYNNEISEKSEIFDDQFSVERPDGSNFTLKIRSTKLEDSAMYFCASSAGRLGYNEQFFGPGTRLTVL.

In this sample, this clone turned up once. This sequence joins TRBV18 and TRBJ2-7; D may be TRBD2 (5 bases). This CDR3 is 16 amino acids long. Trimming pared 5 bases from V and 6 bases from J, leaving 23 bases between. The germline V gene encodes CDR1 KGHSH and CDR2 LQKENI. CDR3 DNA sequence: TGTGCCAGCTCATCCGGGCGACTCCGCGTCGCGGGCGAGCAGTACTTC. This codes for CASSSGRLRVAGEQYF.

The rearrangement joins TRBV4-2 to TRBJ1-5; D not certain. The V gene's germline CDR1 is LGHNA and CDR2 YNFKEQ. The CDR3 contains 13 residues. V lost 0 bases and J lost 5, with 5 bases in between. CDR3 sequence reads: CASSQDDHQPQHF. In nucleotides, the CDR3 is TGTGCCAGCAGCCAAGATGACCATCAGCCCCAGCATTTT.

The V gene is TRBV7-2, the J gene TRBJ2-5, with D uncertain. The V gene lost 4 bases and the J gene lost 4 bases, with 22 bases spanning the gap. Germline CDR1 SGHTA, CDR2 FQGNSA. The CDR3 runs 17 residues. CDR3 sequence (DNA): TGTGCCAGCAGCTATGGGTCGACCTATGGAGTGGGAGAGACCCAGTACTTC. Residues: CASSYGSTYGVGETQYF.

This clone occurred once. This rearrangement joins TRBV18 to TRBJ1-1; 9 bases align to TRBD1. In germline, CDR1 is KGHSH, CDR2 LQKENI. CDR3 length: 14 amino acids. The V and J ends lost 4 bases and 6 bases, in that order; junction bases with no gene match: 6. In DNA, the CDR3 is TGTGCCAGCTCACTGATACAGGGGGCCCCTGAAGCTTTCTTT. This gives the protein CASSLIQGAPEAFF.

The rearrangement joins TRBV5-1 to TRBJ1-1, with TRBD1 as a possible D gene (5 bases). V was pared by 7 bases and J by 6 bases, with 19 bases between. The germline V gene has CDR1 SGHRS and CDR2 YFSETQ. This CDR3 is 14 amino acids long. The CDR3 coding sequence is TGCGCCAGCCTTCTCTGGGGCAGGCTCTCTGAAGCTTTCTTT. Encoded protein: CASLLWGRLSEAFF.

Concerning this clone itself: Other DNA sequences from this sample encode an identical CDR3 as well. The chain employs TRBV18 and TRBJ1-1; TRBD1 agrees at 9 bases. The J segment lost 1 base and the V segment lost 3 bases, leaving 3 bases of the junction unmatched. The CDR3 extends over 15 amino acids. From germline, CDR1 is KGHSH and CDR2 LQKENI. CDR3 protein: CASSPGQGTNTEAFF. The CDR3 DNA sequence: TGTGCCAGCTCACCCGGACAGGGGACGAACACTGAAGCTTTCTTT. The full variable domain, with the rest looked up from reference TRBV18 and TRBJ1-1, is NAGVMQNPRHLVRRRGQEARLRCSPMKGHSHVYWYRQLPEEGLKFMVYLQKENIIDESGMPKERFSAEFPKEGPSILRIQQVVRGDSAAYFCASSPGQGTNTEAFFGQGTRLTVV.

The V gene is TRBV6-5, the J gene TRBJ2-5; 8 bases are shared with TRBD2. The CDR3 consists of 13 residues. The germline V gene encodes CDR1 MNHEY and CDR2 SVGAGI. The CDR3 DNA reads TGTGCAGTCCAGCGGGAGTTCGGGGAGACCCAGTACTTC. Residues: CAVQREFGETQYF.

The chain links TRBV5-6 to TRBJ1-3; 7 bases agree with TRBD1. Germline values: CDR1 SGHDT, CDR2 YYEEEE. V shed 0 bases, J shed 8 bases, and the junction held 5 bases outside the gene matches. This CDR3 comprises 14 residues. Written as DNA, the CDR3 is TGTGCCAGCAGCTTGGGACAGGGAGCGGACACCATATATTTT. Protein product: CASSLGQGADTIYF.

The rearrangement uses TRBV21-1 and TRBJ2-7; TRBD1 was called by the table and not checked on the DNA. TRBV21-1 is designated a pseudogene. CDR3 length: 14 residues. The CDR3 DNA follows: TGTGCCAGCAGCAAAGCGGACAGGTACTACGAGCAGTACTTC. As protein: CASSKADRYYEQYF.